The clone carrying this T cell receptor (beta chain) came up many times. The data belong to a study of identical twins. TCRdb re-called the 5' RACE reads through MiXCR, storing one row per CDR3 protein. The sample has 240,000 or so distinct CDR3 sequences, about 10% seen once. The source is a man in his fifties or sixties in good health. The specimen sequenced was memory T cells sorted from blood.

The CDR3 loop reads CASSDSVRGAYEQYF. The CDR3 region has the DNA TGTGCCAGCAGTGATTCGGTCAGGGGGGCCTACGAGCAGTACTTC. The chain is built from TRBV25-1 and TRBJ2-7; TRBD1 is a possible D gene (7 bases). The germline gives CDR1 MGHDK, CDR2 SYGVNS. Trimming stripped 3 bases from V and 2 bases from J, with 14 bases between. The CDR3 is made up of 15 amino acids.